The present TCR beta chain was sequenced within a study of blood T cell repertoires in COVID-19. Looking at the study overall: The United States, Italy and Spain provided the acute and convalescent COVID-19 samples. T cells, B-cell-depleted T cells, or PBMCs supplied cDNA or gDNA.

Sequencing was performed with immunoSEQ multiplex PCR; in TCRdb, only in-frame clones are kept and a portion is missing. In the table there are 230,000 or so clones, approximately 84% of which are singletons. CDR1 and CDR2 from the germline V gene are MNHNY and SVGAGI (reference sequence). The V gene end was trimmed by 2 bases and the J gene end by 5 bases; junction bases not matched to a gene: 5. The CDR3 is 15 amino acids. This sequence was found in a man between 45 and 60 years old with active or convalescent COVID-19. The chain employs TRBV6-6 and TRBJ1-1; TRBD1 aligns across 10 bases. Sequencing was performed on peripheral blood. The CDR3 DNA follows: TGTGCCAGCAGTTACCCCGACAGGGGGCGGACTGAAGCTTTCTTT. Its protein is CASSYPDRGRTEAFF.